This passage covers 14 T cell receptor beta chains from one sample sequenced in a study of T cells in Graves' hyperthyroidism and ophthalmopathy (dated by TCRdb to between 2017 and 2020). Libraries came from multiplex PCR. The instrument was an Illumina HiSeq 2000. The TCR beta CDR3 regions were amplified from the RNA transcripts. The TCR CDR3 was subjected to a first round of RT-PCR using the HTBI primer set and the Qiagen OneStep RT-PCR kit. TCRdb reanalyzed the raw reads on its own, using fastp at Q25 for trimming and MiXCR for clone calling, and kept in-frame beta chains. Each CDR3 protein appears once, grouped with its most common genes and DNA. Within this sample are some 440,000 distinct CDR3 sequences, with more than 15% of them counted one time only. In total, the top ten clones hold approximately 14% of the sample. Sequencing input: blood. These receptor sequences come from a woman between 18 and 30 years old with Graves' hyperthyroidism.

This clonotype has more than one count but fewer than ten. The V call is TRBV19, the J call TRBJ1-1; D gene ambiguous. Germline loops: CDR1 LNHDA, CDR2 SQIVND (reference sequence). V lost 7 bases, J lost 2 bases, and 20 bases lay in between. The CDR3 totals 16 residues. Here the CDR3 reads CASKILTGSSNTEAFF. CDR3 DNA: TGTGCCAGTAAGATCCTGACCGGGTCGTCTAACACTGAAGCTTTCTTT.

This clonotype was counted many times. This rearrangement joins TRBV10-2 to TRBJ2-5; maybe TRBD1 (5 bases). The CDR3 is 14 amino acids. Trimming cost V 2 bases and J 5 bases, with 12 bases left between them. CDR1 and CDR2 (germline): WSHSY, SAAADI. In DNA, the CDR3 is TGCGCCAGCAGTGAGGGAAGGGGTAGGGAGACCCAGTACTTC. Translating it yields CASSEGRGRETQYF.

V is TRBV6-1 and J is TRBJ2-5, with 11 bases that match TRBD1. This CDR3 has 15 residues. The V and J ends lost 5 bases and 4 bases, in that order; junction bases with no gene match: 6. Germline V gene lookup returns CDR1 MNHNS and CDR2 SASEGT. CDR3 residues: CASSFGGTGGETQYF. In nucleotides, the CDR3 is TGTGCCAGCAGTTTCGGTGGGACAGGGGGAGAGACCCAGTACTTC.

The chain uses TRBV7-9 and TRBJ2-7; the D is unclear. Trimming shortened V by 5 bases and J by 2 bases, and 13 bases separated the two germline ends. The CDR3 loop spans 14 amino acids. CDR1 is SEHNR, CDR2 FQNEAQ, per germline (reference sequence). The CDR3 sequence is CASSHPWPPYEQYF. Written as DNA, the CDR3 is TGTGCCAGCAGCCACCCTTGGCCCCCCTACGAGCAGTACTTC.

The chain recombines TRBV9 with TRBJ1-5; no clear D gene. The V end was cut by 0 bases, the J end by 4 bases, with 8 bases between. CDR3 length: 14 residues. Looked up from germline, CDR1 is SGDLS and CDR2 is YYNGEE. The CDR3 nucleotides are TGTGCCAGCAGCGTAGGGGGTAGGAATCAGCCCCAGCATTTT. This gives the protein CASSVGGRNQPQHF.

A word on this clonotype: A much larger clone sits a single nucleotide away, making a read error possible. The CDR3 DNA is TGTGCCATCACCACAGTAATCAACAGGGGAACTGAAGCTTTCTTT. Protein: CAITTVINRGTEAFF. This chain links TRBV6-1 with TRBJ1-1; 7 bases agree with TRBD1. V lost 10 bases and J lost 5; bases outside the gene matches: 16. The CDR3 has 15 amino acids. Looked up from germline, CDR1 is MNHNS and CDR2 is SASEGT.

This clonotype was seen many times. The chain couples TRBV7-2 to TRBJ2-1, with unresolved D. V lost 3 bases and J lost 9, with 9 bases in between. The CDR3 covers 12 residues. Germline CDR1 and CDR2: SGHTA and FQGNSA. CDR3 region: CASSLGLFEQFF. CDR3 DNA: TGTGCCAGCAGCTTGGGTTTGTTTGAGCAGTTCTTC.

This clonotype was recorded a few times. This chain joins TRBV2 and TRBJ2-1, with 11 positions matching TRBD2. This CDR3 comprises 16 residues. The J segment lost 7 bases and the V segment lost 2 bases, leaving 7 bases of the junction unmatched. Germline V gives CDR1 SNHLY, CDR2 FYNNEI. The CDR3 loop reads CASSEQLAGGKNEQFF. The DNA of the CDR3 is TGTGCCAGCAGTGAACAGCTAGCGGGGGGAAAAAATGAGCAGTTCTTC.

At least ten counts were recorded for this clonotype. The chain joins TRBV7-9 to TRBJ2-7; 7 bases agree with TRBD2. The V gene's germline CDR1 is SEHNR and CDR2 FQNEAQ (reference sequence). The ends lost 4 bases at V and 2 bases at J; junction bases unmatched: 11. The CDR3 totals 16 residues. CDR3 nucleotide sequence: TGTGCCAGCAGCTCCTTTACCGGGACTACAACCTACGAGCAGTACTTC. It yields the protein CASSSFTGTTTYEQYF.

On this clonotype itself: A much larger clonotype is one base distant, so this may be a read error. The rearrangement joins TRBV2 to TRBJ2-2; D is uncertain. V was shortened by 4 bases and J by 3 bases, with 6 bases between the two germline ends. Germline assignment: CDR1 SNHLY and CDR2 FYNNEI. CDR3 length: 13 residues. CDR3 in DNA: TGTGCCAGCAGTGTAGAGCACACCGGGGAGCTGTTTTTT. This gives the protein CASSVEHTGELFF. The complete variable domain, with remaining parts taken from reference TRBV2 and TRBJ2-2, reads EPEVTQTPSHQVTQMGQEVILRCVPISNHLYFYWYRQILGQKVEFLVSFYNNEISEKSEIFDDQFSVERPDGSNFTLKIRSTKLEDSAMYFCASSVEHTGELFFGEGSRLTVL.

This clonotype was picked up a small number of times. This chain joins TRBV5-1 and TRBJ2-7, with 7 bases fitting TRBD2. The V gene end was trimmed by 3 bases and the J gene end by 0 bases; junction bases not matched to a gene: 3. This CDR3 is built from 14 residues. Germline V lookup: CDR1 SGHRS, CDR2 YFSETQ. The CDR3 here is CASSWSGASYEQYF. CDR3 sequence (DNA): TGCGCCAGCAGCTGGAGCGGGGCCTCCTACGAGCAGTACTTC. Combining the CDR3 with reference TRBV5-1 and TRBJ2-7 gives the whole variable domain KAGVTQTPRYLIKTRGQQVTLSCSPISGHRSVSWYQQTPGQGLQFLFEYFSETQRNKGNFPGRFSGRQFSNSRSEMNVSTLELGDSALYLCASSWSGASYEQYFGPGTRLTVT.

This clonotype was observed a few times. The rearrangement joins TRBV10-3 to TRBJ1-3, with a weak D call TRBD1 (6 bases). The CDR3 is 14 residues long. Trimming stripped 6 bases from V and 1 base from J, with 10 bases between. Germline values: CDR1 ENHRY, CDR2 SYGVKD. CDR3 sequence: CAIRGAGSGNTIYF. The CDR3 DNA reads TGTGCCATCAGGGGGGCAGGGTCTGGAAACACCATATATTTT.

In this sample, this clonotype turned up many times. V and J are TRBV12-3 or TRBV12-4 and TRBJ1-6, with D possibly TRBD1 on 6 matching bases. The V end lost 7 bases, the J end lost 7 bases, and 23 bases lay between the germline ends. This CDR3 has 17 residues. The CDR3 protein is CASTEGVGGPRNSPLHF. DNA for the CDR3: TGTGCCAGCACGGAGGGGGTTGGGGGGCCGAGGAATTCACCCCTCCACTTT.

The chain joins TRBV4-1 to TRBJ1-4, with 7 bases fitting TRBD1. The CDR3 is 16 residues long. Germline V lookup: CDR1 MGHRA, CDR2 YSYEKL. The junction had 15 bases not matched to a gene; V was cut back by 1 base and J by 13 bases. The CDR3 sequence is CASSQVWFQGVVRLFF. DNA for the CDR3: TGCGCCAGCAGCCAAGTTTGGTTCCAGGGGGTTGTACGACTGTTTTTT.